These T cell receptor beta chains were read from a single sample in a study of Ad26.COV2.S vaccination and SARS-CoV-2 variants. Method: immunoSEQ multiplex PCR; TCRdb's copy keeps in-frame clones and lacks some. The table has 350,000 to 400,000 clones, around 91% seen once. The sequencing used peripheral blood, collected in a trial of Ad26.COV2.S vaccine versus placebo. Receptor source: a person between 18 and 59 years old who received the Ad26.COV2.S COVID-19 vaccine or a placebo. CDR3s include the opening cysteine and the closing phenylalanine or tryptophan. D genes are given only for firm matches. Clone size appears in some rows only: once, few, many, or a class for an expanded clone.

>TRBD1|TRBJ2-6|-|TRBV7-8
CASSPGQHNSGANVLTF
TGTGCCAGCAGCCCGGGACAGCATAACTCTGGGGCCAACGTCCTGACTTTC
>TRBD1|TRBJ2-1|-|TRBV24-1
CATSAAGGGDEQFF
TGTGCCACCAGTGCGGCAGGGGGTGGTGATGAGCAGTTCTTC
>TRBD2|TRBJ2-3|-|TRBV7-2
CASSFVGTSGSTDTQYF
TGTGCCAGCAGCTTCGTGGGGACTAGCGGGAGCACAGATACGCAGTATTTT
>-|TRBJ2-6|-|TRBV24-1
CATSPGAGPHSGANVLTF
TGTGCCACCTCACCGGGGGCAGGGCCCCACTCTGGGGCCAACGTCCTGACTTTC
>-|TRBJ1-2|-|TRBV11-3
CASSLQGLDYGYTF
TGTGCCAGCAGCTTACAGGGCCTTGACTATGGCTACACCTTC
>-|TRBJ2-5|-|TRBV5-5
CASSPIGETQYF
TGTGCCAGCAGCCCCATAGGAGAGACCCAGTACTTC
>-|TRBJ2-7|once|TRBV6-6
CASSRSPSAYEQYF
TGTGCCAGCAGTCGAAGTCCGTCAGCCTACGAGCAGTACTTC
>-|TRBJ1-6|few|TRBV18
CASSPSRADSPLHF
TGTGCCAGCTCACCCTCGCGCGCGGATTCACCCCTCCACTTT
>-|TRBJ1-1|-|TRBV5-6
CASSRGPIRMTEAFF
TGTGCCAGCAGCCGGGGGCCTATCAGGATGACTGAAGCTTTCTTT
>-|TRBJ1-6|-|TRBV28
CASRPRGSYNSPLHF
TGTGCCAGCAGACCCCGCGGCTCCTATAATTCACCCCTCCACTTT
>-|TRBJ2-5|-|TRBV7-9
CASRVGATWQETQYF
TGTGCCAGCAGGGTGGGAGCAACTTGGCAAGAGACCCAGTACTTC
>-|TRBJ2-1|-|TRBV12-3/TRBV12-4
CASSLGGYNEQFF
TGTGCCAGCAGTCTCGGGGGCTACAATGAGCAGTTCTTC
>TRBD1|TRBJ2-7|-|TRBV28
CASSPRTGQYEQYF
TGTGCCAGCAGTCCGCGGACAGGGCAGTACGAGCAGTACTTC
>TRBD2|TRBJ2-7|few|TRBV7-6
CASSTTSGRIIEQYF
TGTGCCAGCAGCACAACTAGCGGGAGGATTATCGAGCAGTACTTC
>-|TRBJ1-4|once|TRBV5-1
CASSGNRVVGEKLFF
TGCGCCAGCAGCGGAAACAGGGTCGTGGGGGAAAAACTGTTTTTT
>TRBD2|TRBJ2-7|-|TRBV28
CASRGPGLVGEQYF
TGTGCCAGCAGGGGACCGGGACTAGTCGGCGAGCAGTACTTC
>-|TRBJ2-4|-|TRBV4-1
CASSQVPTTSGAAKNIQYF
TGCGCCAGCAGCCAAGTCCCAACAACCTCAGGGGCAGCCAAAAACATTCAGTACTTC
>-|TRBJ1-3|-|TRBV3-1/TRBV3-2
CASSPYSGNTIYF
TGTGCCAGCAGCCCCTACTCTGGAAACACCATATATTTT
>-|TRBJ1-1|-|TRBV19
CASSIWGIGGTEAFF
TGTGCCAGTAGTATTTGGGGGATAGGAGGGACTGAAGCTTTCTTT
>TRBD1|TRBJ1-1|-|TRBV5-1
CASSLAAGQGFLTEAFF
TGCGCCAGCAGCTTGGCCGCGGGACAGGGGTTTTTGACTGAAGCTTTCTTT
>-|TRBJ1-5|once|TRBV6-1
CASSELGSYQPQHF
TGTGCCAGCAGTGAACTGGGCAGCTATCAGCCCCAGCATTTT
>-|TRBJ2-1|-|TRBV3-1/TRBV3-2
CASSPIGAGTPYNEQFF
TGTGCCAGCAGCCCGATCGGTGCCGGGACACCCTACAATGAGCAGTTCTTC
>TRBD2|TRBJ2-1|-|TRBV3-1/TRBV3-2
CASSPGWAGAHRGVDEQFF
TGTGCCAGCAGCCCCGGTTGGGCGGGAGCCCACCGGGGGGTCGATGAGCAGTTCTTC
>TRBD2|TRBJ2-3|-|TRBV27
CASSFDSGSTDTQYF
TGTGCCAGCAGTTTCGATAGCGGGAGTACAGATACGCAGTATTTT
>TRBD1|TRBJ2-7|-|TRBV9
CASSLGGDRGSREQYF
TGTGCCAGCAGCCTTGGGGGAGACAGGGGATCTCGCGAGCAGTACTTC
>-|TRBJ1-5|-|TRBV6-6
CASGSFDGNQPQHF
TGTGCCAGCGGTTCATTTGACGGCAATCAGCCCCAGCATTTT
>-|TRBJ1-2|-|TRBV27
CASSPLQGHYGYTF
TGTGCCAGCAGTCCCCTCCAGGGGCACTATGGCTACACCTTC
>-|TRBJ2-7|few|TRBV5-4
CASSLQLGPYEQYF
TGTGCCAGCAGCTTGCAACTAGGGCCCTACGAGCAGTACTTC
>-|TRBJ1-2|-|TRBV5-1
CASSFVNYGYTF
TGCGCCAGCAGCTTCGTTAACTATGGCTACACCTTC
>-|TRBJ1-5|few|TRBV29-1
CSVGSKGPQHF
TGCAGCGTTGGTAGTAAGGGGCCCCAGCATTTT
>-|TRBJ1-1|-|TRBV5-4
CASSFRDLNTEAFF
TGTGCCAGCAGCTTCCGGGACTTGAACACTGAAGCTTTCTTT
>-|TRBJ2-3|-|TRBV10-3
CATEGWEIDTQYF
TGTGCCACGGAGGGCTGGGAAATCGATACGCAGTATTTT
>-|TRBJ1-2|-|TRBV28
CASSLAGTDGYTF
TGTGCCAGCAGTTTGGCAGGGACGGATGGCTACACCTTC
>-|TRBJ1-1|-|TRBV14
CASSPPGSIMNTEAFF
TGTGCCAGCAGCCCCCCGGGCAGCATCATGAACACTGAAGCTTTCTTT
>-|TRBJ2-1|-|TRBV7-3
CASSLGLGAYNEQFF
TGTGCCAGCAGCCTGGGACTTGGGGCCTACAATGAGCAGTTCTTC
>-|TRBJ1-2|-|TRBV5-6
CASSLEQAGSGYTF
TGTGCCAGCAGCTTGGAACAGGCTGGGTCTGGCTACACCTTC
>-|TRBJ2-2|-|TRBV7-2
CASSSRRARAGELFF
TGTGCCAGCAGCTCGCGGAGGGCCCGCGCCGGGGAGCTGTTTTTT
>-|TRBJ2-5|once|TRBV18
CASSGEETQYF
TGTGCCAGCTCAGGGGAGGAGACCCAGTACTTC
>-|TRBJ2-1|-|TRBV29-1
CSVDTRVGEQFF
TGCAGCGTTGACACTAGAGTAGGTGAGCAGTTCTTC
>-|TRBJ1-3|-|TRBV5-6
CASSLNGPLSSGNTIYF
TGTGCCAGCAGCTTGAACGGACCGCTCAGCTCTGGAAACACCATATATTTT
>TRBD1|TRBJ2-7|-|TRBV5-5
CASSYRGTGLYEQYF
TGTGCCAGCAGCTACCGCGGGACAGGTCTCTACGAGCAGTACTTC
>-|TRBJ2-1|once|TRBV27
CASSSDPATSLRWPEQFF
TGTGCCAGCAGTTCCGACCCCGCGACTAGTTTACGGTGGCCTGAGCAGTTCTTC
>-|TRBJ2-5|-|TRBV9
CASNRDGQETQYF
TGTGCCAGCAACCGGGACGGACAAGAGACCCAGTACTTC
>-|TRBJ2-3|-|TRBV11-2
CASSFRRADTQYF
TGTGCCAGCAGCTTTAGAAGGGCGGATACGCAGTATTTT
>-|TRBJ1-4|-|TRBV29-1
CSVGLEKLFF
TGCAGCGTTGGGCTTGAAAAACTGTTTTTT
>-|TRBJ2-7|-|TRBV6-2/TRBV6-3
CASSQQGIGGGEQYF
TGTGCCAGCAGTCAACAGGGTATTGGAGGGGGCGAGCAGTACTTC
>TRBD1|TRBJ2-3|-|TRBV4-1
CASSRDSSDTQYF
TGCGCCAGCAGCCGGGACAGTTCAGATACGCAGTATTTT
>TRBD2|TRBJ2-7|-|TRBV28
CASSLSGLAGGPYEQYF
TGTGCCAGCAGTTTATCCGGACTAGCGGGAGGGCCCTACGAGCAGTACTTC
>TRBD2|TRBJ2-7|-|TRBV6-5
CATGASGGYEQYF
TGTGCCACGGGGGCTAGCGGGGGCTACGAGCAGTACTTC
>-|TRBJ2-3|few|TRBV7-9
CASSLEGRGRTDTQYF
TGTGCCAGCAGCTTAGAGGGACGGGGCCGCACAGATACGCAGTATTTT
>TRBD2|TRBJ2-3|-|TRBV5-4
CASSSGLASTDTQYF
TGTGCCAGCAGCTCAGGACTAGCTTCCACAGATACGCAGTATTTT
>TRBD2|TRBJ2-5|few|TRBV6-5
CASSSRASGRETQYF
TGTGCCAGCAGTTCCCGGGCTAGCGGGAGAGAGACCCAGTACTTC
>-|TRBJ2-7|-|TRBV5-8
CASSLGLNYEQYF
TGTGCCAGCAGCTTGGGCCTAAACTACGAGCAGTACTTC
>-|TRBJ2-7|-|TRBV12-5
CASAVVFRHLDEQYF
TGTGCTAGTGCGGTTGTCTTCCGTCACCTGGACGAGCAGTACTTC
>-|TRBJ2-7|-|TRBV9
CASSVGHSGYEQYF
TGTGCCAGCAGCGTAGGCCACAGCGGCTACGAGCAGTACTTC
>TRBD2|TRBJ2-2|-|TRBV9
CASSVGTSGSYHTGELFF
TGTGCCAGCAGCGTAGGAACTAGCGGGAGTTACCACACCGGGGAGCTGTTTTTT
>TRBD2|TRBJ2-7|-|TRBV12-5
CASGLAIRRGSYEQYF
TGTGCTAGTGGTTTAGCCATTCGGCGGGGGTCCTACGAGCAGTACTTC
>-|TRBJ2-1|-|TRBV12-5
CASGLVGGGEQFF
TGTGCTAGTGGTTTGGTGGGAGGTGGTGAGCAGTTCTTC
>-|TRBJ2-5|-|TRBV28
CASSSADPETQYF
TGTGCCAGCAGTTCGGCGGATCCGGAGACCCAGTACTTC
>-|TRBJ1-3|-|TRBV28
CASSPLRGGRGGNTIYF
TGTGCCAGCAGTCCCCTTCGGGGGGGGCGAGGAGGAAACACCATATATTTT